A selection of T cell receptor beta chains follows, all from one sample in a study of cytomegalovirus exposure and HLA in healthy donors. Repertoires were generated with immunoSEQ multiplex PCR, while TCRdb's copy carries only in-frame clones and drops some. This sample has 200,000 to 250,000 clones, with over 60% found just once. Source material: PBMCs. The receptors originated from a man in his late teens or twenties in good health and CMV-seronegative. The CDR3 runs from the conserved cysteine through the conserved F or W. Fields, in order: CDR3 protein, CDR3 DNA, D gene, J gene, V gene, clone size. A D gene is named only where the DNA matches it firmly. Part of the rows lack a size; the others show once, few, many or a class for expanded clones.

cdr3_aa: CASSRSLAYTDTQYF
cdr3_nt: TGTGCCAGCAGTAGATCTTTAGCGTACACAGATACGCAGTATTTT
d_call: .
j_call: TRBJ2-3
v_call: TRBV28
clone_size: .

cdr3_aa: CASSSSGSYTDTQYF
cdr3_nt: TGTGCCAGCAGCTCAAGCGGGAGTTACACAGATACGCAGTATTTT
d_call: TRBD2
j_call: TRBJ2-3
v_call: TRBV7-2
clone_size: few

cdr3_aa: CASRTPWGGDGNTIYF
cdr3_nt: TGTGCAAGTCGCACCCCATGGGGAGGGGACGGAAACACCATATATTTT
d_call: .
j_call: TRBJ1-3
v_call: TRBV12-2
clone_size: .

cdr3_aa: CASSPLLAGPGETQYF
cdr3_nt: TGTGCCAGTAGTCCCCTACTAGCGGGGCCTGGGGAGACCCAGTACTTC
d_call: TRBD2
j_call: TRBJ2-5
v_call: TRBV19
clone_size: few

cdr3_aa: CAWSPRWGSKFNTEAFF
cdr3_nt: TGTGCCTGGAGTCCCCGGTGGGGCAGTAAGTTCAACACTGAAGCTTTCTTT
d_call: .
j_call: TRBJ1-1
v_call: TRBV30
clone_size: .

cdr3_aa: CATATGVDLGEQYF
cdr3_nt: TGTGCCACCGCGACAGGGGTAGATCTTGGCGAGCAGTACTTC
d_call: TRBD1
j_call: TRBJ2-7
v_call: TRBV13
clone_size: .

cdr3_aa: CATSRPGQLNEKLFF
cdr3_nt: TGTGCCACCAGCAGACCGGGACAGCTTAATGAAAAACTGTTTTTT
d_call: TRBD1
j_call: TRBJ1-4
v_call: TRBV15
clone_size: .

cdr3_aa: CSARGPGELFF
cdr3_nt: TGCAGTGCTAGGGGCCCCGGGGAGCTGTTTTTT
d_call: .
j_call: TRBJ2-2
v_call: TRBV20-1
clone_size: .

cdr3_aa: CASSGTNTGELFF
cdr3_nt: TGTGCCAGCAGCGGCACGAACACCGGGGAGCTGTTTTTT
d_call: .
j_call: TRBJ2-2
v_call: TRBV7-3
clone_size: .

cdr3_aa: CASSLSLMGLAGVGEQFF
cdr3_nt: TGTGCCAGCAGTTTATCATTGATGGGTCTAGCGGGAGTAGGTGAGCAGTTCTTC
d_call: TRBD2
j_call: TRBJ2-1
v_call: TRBV27
clone_size: .

cdr3_aa: CASSYADRADGGYTF
cdr3_nt: TGTGCTAGCAGTTACGCCGACAGGGCTGATGGTGGCTACACCTTC
d_call: TRBD1
j_call: TRBJ1-2
v_call: TRBV6-5
clone_size: .

cdr3_aa: CASSRPLRGYEQYF
cdr3_nt: TGTGCCAGCAGCAGGCCGCTGCGAGGATACGAGCAGTACTTC
d_call: .
j_call: TRBJ2-7
v_call: TRBV16
clone_size: .

cdr3_aa: CASSLAQGRGPEAFF
cdr3_nt: TGTGCCAGCAGCTTGGCCCAGGGTAGGGGGCCTGAAGCTTTCTTT
d_call: TRBD1
j_call: TRBJ1-1
v_call: TRBV5-8
clone_size: .